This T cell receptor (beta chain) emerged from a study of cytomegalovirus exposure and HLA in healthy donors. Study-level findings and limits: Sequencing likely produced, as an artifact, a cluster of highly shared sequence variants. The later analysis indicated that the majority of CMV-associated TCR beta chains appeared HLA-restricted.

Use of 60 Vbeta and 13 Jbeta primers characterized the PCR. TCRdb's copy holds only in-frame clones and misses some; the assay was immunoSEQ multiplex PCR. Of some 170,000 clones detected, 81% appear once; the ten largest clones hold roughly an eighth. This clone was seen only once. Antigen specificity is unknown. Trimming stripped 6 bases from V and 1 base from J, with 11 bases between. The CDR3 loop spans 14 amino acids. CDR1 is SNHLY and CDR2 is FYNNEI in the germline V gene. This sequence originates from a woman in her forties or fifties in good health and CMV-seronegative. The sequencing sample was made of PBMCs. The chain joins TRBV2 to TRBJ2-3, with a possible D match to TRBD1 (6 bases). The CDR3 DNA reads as TGTGCCAGCAGGAGGGGGTCCCGCACAGATACGCAGTATTTT. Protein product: CASRRGSRTDTQYF.